These T cell receptor beta chains were read from a single sample in a study of PD-1 blockade in classical Hodgkin lymphoma. Measured with immunoSEQ multiplex PCR; TCRdb has only the in-frame clones, and not every one. The data hold about 2,500 clones, with approximately 60% observed a single time. Source: CD8+ T cells from blood, taken before the fourth cycle of nivolumab. The receptors come from a human donor with classical Hodgkin lymphoma. Each CDR3 is given with its conserved first and last residue. D genes are given only for firm matches. Not every row has a clone size; where given, it reads once, few, many or a size class.

TRBJ2-1	NA	TRBV6-4	NA	CASSDSDNNEQFF	TGTGCCAGCAGTGACTCAGACAACAATGAGCAGTTCTTC
TRBJ2-5	NA	TRBV27	NA	CASSLSPPDGETQYF	TGTGCCAGCAGTTTATCCCCTCCCGACGGAGAGACCCAGTACTTC
TRBJ2-1	once	TRBV13	NA	CASSLGGEQFF	TGTGCCAGCAGCCTAGGAGGGGAGCAGTTCTTC
TRBJ1-1	NA	TRBV7-9	NA	CASRTNFVTEAFF	TGTGCCAGCAGAACTAACTTTGTCACTGAAGCTTTCTTT
TRBJ1-2	few	TRBV28	TRBD1	CASSQTGTGFFYGYTF	TGTGCCAGCAGCCAGACCGGGACAGGGTTTTTCTATGGCTACACCTTC
TRBJ1-6	few	TRBV23-1	NA	CASSQSTNFPLHF	TGCGCCAGCAGTCAATCGACAAATTTCCCCCTCCACTTT
TRBJ2-7	NA	TRBV28	TRBD2	CASSPLTSGGPSYEQYF	TGTGCCAGCAGTCCTCTGACTAGCGGGGGGCCTTCCTACGAGCAGTACTTC
TRBJ1-3	NA	TRBV6-5	NA	CASSRTRAGNTIYF	TGTGCCAGCAGCCGGACCAGGGCCGGAAACACCATATATTTT
TRBJ1-2	NA	TRBV19	NA	CASSPGGNSYGYTF	TGTGCCAGTAGTCCCGGTGGGAATTCCTATGGCTACACCTTC
TRBJ1-1	few	TRBV11-2	NA	CASSLAGGHTEAFF	TGTGCCAGCAGCTTAGCGGGGGGTCACACTGAAGCTTTCTTT
TRBJ2-2	NA	TRBV15	NA	CATRSDRKGLPGELFF	TGTGCCACCAGGAGTGACAGAAAAGGGTTGCCCGGGGAGCTGTTTTTT
TRBJ1-1	hyperexpanded	TRBV27	NA	CASSYGRGNTEAFF	TGTGCCAGCAGTTATGGCAGGGGGAACACTGAAGCTTTCTTT
TRBJ2-3	NA	TRBV13	TRBD1	CASSWKGQSTDTQYF	TGTGCCAGCAGCTGGAAGGGACAGAGCACAGATACGCAGTATTTT
TRBJ1-4	once	TRBV7-8	NA	CASSQLSGAGANEKLFF	TGTGCCAGCAGCCAACTATCGGGGGCTGGGGCGAATGAAAAACTGTTTTTT
TRBJ2-5	NA	TRBV7-2	NA	CASTQGVPETQYF	TGTGCCAGCACCCAAGGAGTGCCAGAGACCCAGTACTTC
TRBJ2-7	NA	TRBV5-1	NA	CASSLDGPTYEQYF	TGCGCCAGCAGCTTGGACGGACCCACCTACGAGCAGTACTTC
TRBJ1-2	few	TRBV2	NA	CASENGGMYGYTF	TGTGCCAGCGAAAATGGGGGGATGTATGGCTACACCTTC
TRBJ1-2	NA	TRBV6-1	NA	CASSVWQGPSTDGYTF	TGTGCCAGCAGTGTCTGGCAGGGGCCCAGCACGGATGGCTACACCTTC
TRBJ2-7	NA	TRBV5-1	NA	CASSFEHAYEQYF	TGCGCCAGCAGCTTCGAACACGCCTACGAGCAGTACTTC
TRBJ1-2	NA	TRBV28	TRBD1	CASSHQDRATLGYTF	TGTGCCAGCAGTCACCAGGACAGGGCGACACTTGGCTACACCTTC
TRBJ2-7	NA	TRBV5-1	NA	CASSLTRGYEQYF	TGCGCCAGCAGTTTAACCCGGGGCTACGAGCAGTACTTC
TRBJ2-5	NA	TRBV11-2	NA	CASSLDPGETQYF	TGTGCCAGCAGCTTAGATCCTGGGGAGACCCAGTACTTC
TRBJ1-2	NA	TRBV4-1	NA	CASSQDQGINYGYTF	TGCGCCAGCAGCCAAGATCAGGGGATTAACTATGGCTACACCTTC
TRBJ2-1	few	TRBV4-1	TRBD1	CASSQPQGDEQFF	TGCGCCAGCAGCCAACCTCAGGGGGATGAGCAGTTCTTC
TRBJ1-5	medium-sized	TRBV28	NA	CASSPDLNSNQPQHF	TGTGCCAGCAGTCCAGATCTGAATAGCAATCAGCCCCAGCATTTT
TRBJ2-7	NA	TRBV27	NA	CASSWRGVGEQYF	TGTGCCAGCAGTTGGAGGGGGGTAGGGGAGCAGTACTTC
TRBJ1-2	NA	TRBV2	TRBD1	CASSDGRTGAAGGYTF	TGTGCCAGCAGCGACGGTCGGACAGGGGCCGCAGGTGGCTACACCTTC
TRBJ2-1	NA	TRBV7-9	NA	CASSLGGLHNEQFF	TGTGCCAGCAGCTTAGGGGGGCTTCACAATGAGCAGTTCTTC
TRBJ1-1	large	TRBV7-6	TRBD1	CASSNDRDGVNTEAFF	TGTGCCAGCAGCAATGACAGGGACGGAGTTAACACTGAAGCTTTCTTT
TRBJ1-2	medium-sized	TRBV6-1	TRBD1	CASSEGGGSFGYTF	TGTGCCAGCAGTGAAGGAGGGGGCAGTTTTGGCTACACCTTC
TRBJ2-5	NA	TRBV27	NA	CASSPLGKVETQYF	TGTGCCAGCAGTCCACTAGGGAAGGTAGAGACCCAGTACTTC
TRBJ2-1	NA	TRBV7-6	TRBD1	CASSLATGGFDNEQFF	TGTGCCAGCAGCTTAGCGACAGGGGGGTTCGACAATGAGCAGTTCTTC
TRBJ1-6	few	TRBV6-1	TRBD1	CASSSDRVLSPLHF	TGTGCCAGCAGTTCCGACAGGGTATTATCACCCCTCCACTTT
TRBJ1-3	NA	TRBV7-8	NA	CASSPNRLGTTTIYF	TGTGCCAGCAGCCCTAACCGACTTGGGACGACGACCATATATTTT
TRBJ2-6	NA	TRBV18	NA	CASSPPGNSGANVLTF	TGTGCCAGCTCACCACCGGGGAACTCTGGGGCCAACGTCCTGACTTTC
TRBJ2-2	few	TRBV27	NA	CASSFTEAGELFF	TGTGCCAGCAGTTTTACGGAGGCCGGGGAGCTGTTTTTT
TRBJ1-1	NA	TRBV11-2	NA	CASSYGRGNTEAFF	TGTGCCAGCAGTTATGGCAGGGGGAACACTGAAGCTTTCTTT
TRBJ1-1	once	TRBV13	NA	CASSYGRGNTEAFF	TGTGCCAGCAGTTATGGCAGGGGGAACACTGAAGCTTTCTTT
TRBJ2-5	NA	TRBV6-6	NA	CASSSPLGYQETQYF	TGTGCCAGCAGTTCACCGTTGGGGTACCAAGAGACCCAGTACTTC
TRBJ1-2	few	TRBV14	NA	CASSQDHLTGKGYTF	TGTGCCAGCAGCCAAGATCACTTGACGGGGAAAGGCTACACCTTC
TRBJ2-1	NA	TRBV27	NA	CASGVIGNEQFF	TGTGCCAGCGGGGTCATAGGCAATGAGCAGTTCTTC
TRBJ1-4	NA	TRBV6-5	NA	CASSRTVGGEKLFF	TGTGCCAGCAGCCGGACAGTGGGGGGTGAAAAACTGTTTTTT
TRBJ2-2	NA	TRBV7-6	TRBD2	CASSPLAGGLGELFF	TGTGCCAGCAGCCCTCTAGCGGGGGGGCTTGGGGAGCTGTTTTTT
TRBJ2-3	NA	TRBV30	NA	CAWTPPYSTDTQYF	TGTGCCTGGACCCCCCCTTATAGCACAGATACGCAGTATTTT
TRBJ2-1	NA	TRBV6-6	NA	CASLSGHEQFF	TGTGCCTCCTTGTCGGGACATGAGCAGTTCTTC
TRBJ1-2	NA	TRBV5-6	TRBD1	CASSIGDSFYGYTF	TGTGCCAGCAGCATTGGGGACAGTTTCTATGGCTACACCTTC
TRBJ1-6	few	TRBV4-1	NA	CASSQVTGPPLHF	TGCGCCAGCAGCCAGGTTACAGGGCCACCCCTCCACTTT
TRBJ1-1	few	TRBV6-6	NA	CASSPGGISEAFF	TGTGCCAGCAGCCCTGGGGGCATCTCTGAAGCTTTCTTT
TRBJ1-4	NA	TRBV5-4	TRBD1	CASSPQGGQSNEKLFF	TGCGCCAGCAGCCCTCAAGGGGGACAGAGTAATGAAAAACTGTTTTTT
TRBJ1-2	NA	TRBV6-5	TRBD1	CASSNRGNYGYTF	TGTGCCAGCAGCAACAGGGGCAACTATGGCTACACCTTC
TRBJ1-1	NA	TRBV6-5	NA	CASSYSSAGTEAFF	TGTGCCAGCAGTTACTCGAGCGCCGGCACTGAAGCTTTCTTT
TRBJ2-3	NA	TRBV7-2	TRBD2	CASSLDGGGIYTDTQYF	TGTGCCAGCAGCTTAGATGGCGGGGGGATATACACAGATACGCAGTATTTT
TRBJ1-1	few	TRBV7-9	NA	CASSLAGGHTEAFF	TGTGCCAGCAGCTTAGCGGGGGGGCATACTGAAGCTTTCTTT
TRBJ2-5	few	TRBV5-6	TRBD1	CASSLGTGQETQYF	TGTGCCAGCAGCTTGGGGACAGGCCAAGAGACCCAGTACTTC
TRBJ1-6	few	TRBV7-9	NA	CASSSPTVSPLHF	TGTGCCAGCAGCTCACCCACGGTTTCACCCCTCCACTTT
TRBJ2-2	NA	TRBV27	NA	CASSLRANTGELFF	TGTGCCAGCAGTTTAAGGGCGAACACCGGGGAGCTGTTTTTT
TRBJ2-1	medium-sized	TRBV6-6	NA	CASRANNEQFF	TGTGCCAGCAGGGCCAACAATGAGCAGTTCTTC
TRBJ2-7	NA	TRBV14	TRBD1	CASSHRDRHYEQYF	TGTGCCAGCAGCCATCGGGACAGACACTACGAGCAGTACTTC
TRBJ2-3	few	TRBV27	NA	CASSTLSGDSTDTQYF	TGTGCCAGCAGTACCCTCTCGGGGGACAGCACAGATACGCAGTATTTT